Shown below are 26 T cell receptor beta chains from a single sample sequenced in a study of Ad26.COV2.S vaccination and SARS-CoV-2 variants. Only in-frame clones appear in the TCRdb table, and some are missing; sequencing was by immunoSEQ multiplex PCR. The sample yields a few hundred thousand clones, roughly 87% seen once. Treatment noted: around 19 received Ad26.COV2.S at low or high dose, single or two shots; about 5 received placebo; per-sample allocation not given. Specimen acquisition occurred on day 63 following the initial vaccine or placebo injection. This sample comprised peripheral blood, obtained in a trial of Ad26.COV2.S vaccine versus placebo. These receptors were taken from a person aged 18-60 years who received the Ad26.COV2.S COVID-19 vaccine or a placebo.

This chain connects TRBV27 to TRBJ1-5, with D maybe TRBD1 (5 bases). Germline V gene data show CDR1 as MNHEY and CDR2 as SMNVEV (reference sequence). Trimming took off 5 bases at V and 2 bases at J, with 16 bases between the two ends. The CDR3 has 16 amino acids. DNA of the CDR3: TGTGCCAGCAGTCAAGAAGGGACCCAGGGCAATCAGCCCCAGCATTTT. Translating gives CASSQEGTQGNQPQHF.

V and J are TRBV6-5 and TRBJ1-5; unclear D gene. Trimming shortened V by 3 bases and J by 7 bases, and 10 bases separated the two germline ends. The germline V gene encodes CDR1 MNHEY and CDR2 SVGAGI. CDR3 length: 13 residues. CDR3 nucleotide sequence: TGTGCCAGCAGTTATGGGTCAGGACAGCCCCAGCATTTT. This codes for CASSYGSGQPQHF.

The V and J genes are TRBV19 and TRBJ2-7; tentatively, D is TRBD2 (6 bases). Germline V lookup: CDR1 LNHDA, CDR2 SQIVND (reference sequence). Trimming removed 3 bases at V and 4 bases at J, with 19 bases between. The CDR3 contains 16 residues. DNA of the CDR3: TGTGCCAGTAGTATCCAGTCAAGGGGCGCGGGGTACGAGCAGTACTTC. Translation: CASSIQSRGAGYEQYF.

The chain has TRBV2 and TRBJ2-2, with a possible D match to TRBD2 (7 bases). This CDR3 has 15 amino acids. Trimming took 6 bases from V and 5 from J, leaving 16 bases between them. The V gene's germline CDR1 is SNHLY and CDR2 FYNNEI. The CDR3 DNA sequence: TGTGCCAGCAGCAAGGGGGGGCTCTCTACCGGGGAGCTGTTTTTT. Amino acids: CASSKGGLSTGELFF.

The chain recombines TRBV25-1 with TRBJ2-3; 7 bases are shared with TRBD1. The CDR3 loop spans 17 amino acids. The ends lost 3 bases at V and 3 bases at J; junction bases unmatched: 12. Germline-derived CDR1 and CDR2 are MGHDK and SYGVNS. CDR3 coding DNA: TGTGCCAGCAGTGATCCCTCTGAGGGGGCCGGAACAGATACGCAGTATTTT. Translated: CASSDPSEGAGTDTQYF.

J is TRBJ1-2 and V is TRBV13; the D gene is possibly TRBD1 (6 bases). Trimming took 7 bases from V and 4 from J, leaving 19 bases between them. The CDR3 covers 15 residues. Per germline, CDR1 PRHDT and CDR2 FYEKMQ (reference sequence). The chain's CDR3 is CASTHRGQALYGYTF. The CDR3 DNA reads as TGTGCCAGCACCCACCGGGGGCAGGCCCTCTATGGCTACACCTTC.

This clone was detected only once. The J gene is TRBJ1-5, the V gene TRBV19, with 7 bases matching TRBD1. The CDR3 covers 18 residues. With 0 bases clipped from V and 2 bases from J, the junction kept 10 bases outside the gene matches. CDR1 LNHDA and CDR2 SQIVND come from the germline V gene (reference sequence). CDR3 DNA sequence: TGTGCCAGTAGTATAGAAGAAGGACAGGCTTTGGGCAATCAGCCCCAGCATTTT. It encodes CASSIEEGQALGNQPQHF.

This chain uses TRBV19 with TRBJ2-3; a possible D gene is TRBD2 (7 bases). V lost 9 bases and J lost 1, with 20 bases in between. Germline CDR1 is LNHDA and CDR2 is SQIVND (reference sequence). This CDR3 contains 16 residues. The CDR3 is CASTRGGAPGTDTQYF. The CDR3 DNA sequence: TGTGCCAGCACGCGTGGGGGGGCGCCGGGCACAGATACGCAGTATTTT.

The CDR3 DNA reads as TGTGCCAGCAGTGAAAAGACAGGGGCGGGGGAAAAACTGTTTTTT. This sequence encodes CASSEKTGAGEKLFF. The chain carries TRBV2 and TRBJ1-4; 8 positions agree with TRBD1. CDR3 length: 15 amino acids. CDR1 is SNHLY and CDR2 is FYNNEI in the germline V gene. V was clipped by 2 bases and J by 8 bases; unmatched bases: 7.

The chain carries TRBV4-1 and TRBJ2-3; 8 bases line up with TRBD1. Germline assignment: CDR1 MGHRA and CDR2 YSYEKL. V lost 6 bases to trimming and J lost 1 base; unmatched junction nucleotides: 3. CDR3 size: 14 residues. DNA of the CDR3: TGCGCCAGCAGTTCGGGACAGGGCACAGATACGCAGTATTTT. It codes for CASSSGQGTDTQYF.

This chain uses TRBV21-1 with TRBJ1-2; TRBD1 was called by the table and not checked on the DNA. TRBV21-1 is termed a pseudogene. This CDR3 is 15 amino acids long. In DNA form, the CDR3 reads TGTGCCAGCAGCAATGCTATCGACAGTGACTATGGCTACACCTTC. Its translation is CASSNAIDSDYGYTF.

The chain carries TRBV23-1 and TRBJ1-5, with 10 nucleotides matching TRBD1. TRBV23-1 is marked as an open reading frame, function uncertain. This CDR3 region has 19 residues. With V trimmed by 6 bases and J by 0 bases, 14 bases remained unmatched. CDR3 in amino acids: CASSPRQGARRTSNQPQHF. The CDR3 region has the DNA TGCGCCAGCAGCCCCCGACAGGGGGCTCGGCGTACTAGCAATCAGCCCCAGCATTTT.

The chain uses TRBV7-2 and TRBJ2-3, with 7 bases lining up with TRBD1. Germline-derived CDR1 and CDR2 are SGHTA and FQGNSA. The CDR3 is 17 residues long. Trimming removed 6 bases from V and 1 base from J; junction bases left unmatched: 13. In DNA form, the CDR3 reads TGTGCCAGCAGTTCACAGGGGCCCCTCTACCGCACAGATACGCAGTATTTT. Encoded protein: CASSSQGPLYRTDTQYF.

Turning to this clone: Other DNA sequences from this sample encode an identical CDR3 as well. The chain carries TRBV24-1 and TRBJ2-2, with TRBD1 matching 8 bases. CDR3 size: 15 residues. Germline lookup yields CDR1 KGHDR and CDR2 SFDVKD. The V and J ends lost 7 bases and 1 base, in that order; junction bases with no gene match: 4. In DNA form, the CDR3 reads TGTGCCACCAGCCCTGGGACAGGGAACACCGGGGAGCTGTTTTTT. Its translation: CATSPGTGNTGELFF.

The rearrangement joins TRBV5-1 to TRBJ2-7, with 9 bases aligning to TRBD2. The germline V gene encodes CDR1 SGHRS and CDR2 YFSETQ. V trimming: 5 bases; J trimming: 2 bases; junction bases outside the gene matches: 8. The CDR3 contains 15 residues. CDR3 DNA: TGCGCCAGCAGTCTGGCTGCGGGGGGGACCTACGAGCAGTACTTC. Amino acids: CASSLAAGGTYEQYF.

The rearrangement joins TRBV2 to TRBJ1-1; D remains unclear. The CDR3 contains 10 residues. Germline CDR1 SNHLY, CDR2 FYNNEI. V dropped 8 bases and J dropped 1 base, with 2 bases sitting between them. CDR3 loop: CASSNTEAFF. DNA for the CDR3: TGTGCCAGCTCGAACACTGAAGCTTTCTTT.

The V gene is TRBV10-2, the J gene TRBJ2-3; D possibly corresponds to TRBD1 (6 bases). This CDR3 is built from 15 residues. V lost 7 bases and J 4 bases, leaving 18 bases between the germline ends. The germline CDR1 and CDR2 sequences are WSHSY and SAAADI. In DNA form, the CDR3 reads TGCGCCAGCATCCAGGGGCTAGGGTTTCCAGATACGCAGTATTTT. Protein product: CASIQGLGFPDTQYF.

The chain uses TRBV9 and TRBJ2-3; TRBD1 matches at 7 bases. There are 16 residues in the CDR3. With 0 bases clipped from V and 4 bases from J, the junction kept 8 bases outside the gene matches. Germline V CDR1 and CDR2: SGDLS, YYNGEE. As DNA, the CDR3 is TGTGCCAGCAGCGTAGCTCTCACTACAGGGGCAGATACGCAGTATTTT. It yields the protein CASSVALTTGADTQYF.

This clone came up a few times. The chain recombines TRBV6-4 with TRBJ2-7; D perhaps matches TRBD1 (6 bases). The CDR3 has 15 residues. Germline values: CDR1 MRHNA, CDR2 SNTAGT. Trimming removed 5 bases from V and 6 bases from J, with 20 bases in between. The CDR3 region has the DNA TGTGCCAGCAGTAGGGAAGCAGGGGAAACTGGCGAGCAGTACTTC. Translated: CASSREAGETGEQYF.

This clone was seen a single time. The chain employs TRBV6-5 and TRBJ2-7, with TRBD2 identical over 8 bases. Germline-derived CDR1 and CDR2 are MNHEY and SVGAGI. The CDR3 extends over 13 amino acids. V shed 6 bases and J 2 bases; nucleotides not matched to a gene: 3. CDR3 loop: CASSRGGTYEQYF. The CDR3 DNA reads TGTGCCAGCAGCCGCGGGGGGACCTACGAGCAGTACTTC.

This chain links TRBV6-5 with TRBJ1-4; D not resolved. V lost 6 bases and J 7 bases, leaving 12 bases between the germline ends. The V gene's germline CDR1 is MNHEY and CDR2 SVGAGI. The length of the CDR3 is 13 residues. The CDR3 DNA reads TGTGCCAGCAGCCGATGGGGTGGTGAAAAACTGTTTTTT. Its translation: CASSRWGGEKLFF.

The chain recombines TRBV27 with TRBJ2-7; D is unclear. CDR3 length equals 12 residues. CDR1 MNHEY and CDR2 SMNVEV come from the germline V gene (reference sequence). The germline V and J ends were trimmed by 4 bases and 3 bases, with 7 bases remaining between them. The CDR3 reads CASSSLGYEQYF. In nucleotides, the CDR3 is TGTGCCAGCAGTTCCCTCGGCTACGAGCAGTACTTC.

J is TRBJ2-2 and V is TRBV2; 7 bases agree with TRBD1. The germline gives CDR1 SNHLY, CDR2 FYNNEI. J lost 1 base, V lost 5 bases, and 4 bases had no gene match. This CDR3 is built from 15 residues. CDR3 DNA: TGTGCCAGCAGTCGGACAGGACTGAACACCGGGGAGCTGTTTTTT. It yields the protein CASSRTGLNTGELFF.

Note on this clone: Additional DNA sequences in this sample encode the identical CDR3. This sequence joins TRBV15 and TRBJ2-5; maybe TRBD1 (5 bases). The CDR3 has 14 amino acids. From germline, CDR1 is LNHNV and CDR2 YYDKDF (reference sequence). V was cut by 0 bases and J by 1 base, with 6 bases left in between. The DNA of the CDR3 is TGTGCCACCAGCAGAGATAGGGGCCAAGAGACCCAGTACTTC. The encoded protein is CATSRDRGQETQYF.

This chain uses TRBV6-6 with TRBJ2-4; D gene unclear. V was shortened by 5 bases and J by 1 base, with 6 bases between the two germline ends. The CDR3 consists of 13 residues. CDR1 and CDR2 from the germline V gene are MNHNY and SVGAGI (reference sequence). The CDR3 sequence: CASSASAKNIQYF. As DNA, the CDR3 is TGTGCCAGCAGTGCAAGCGCCAAAAACATTCAGTACTTC.

This clone was counted between two and nine times. The chain carries TRBV6-5 and TRBJ2-7; no firm D call. V gave up 8 bases and J gave up 2 bases, with 13 bases separating them. The CDR3 spans 13 residues. The germline gives CDR1 MNHEY, CDR2 SVGAGI. The chain's CDR3 is CASRPVATYEQYF. The DNA for the CDR3 is TGTGCCAGCCGGCCGGTTGCGACCTACGAGCAGTACTTC.